This TCR beta chain stems from a study of blood T cell repertoires in COVID-19. Study as a whole: PBMCs, B-cell-depleted T cells, or T cells were the source of the cDNA or gDNA that made up the material.

The CDR3 loop spans 13 amino acids. With V trimmed by 6 bases and J by 9 bases, 9 bases remained unmatched. Germline loops: CDR1 SEHNR, CDR2 FQNEAQ (reference sequence). Sequencing used immunoSEQ multiplex PCR; TCRdb keeps in-frame clones, though not all of them. The sample contains about 80,000 clones, approximately 88% of which appear only once. Material for sequencing was peripheral blood. This sequence joins TRBV7-9 and TRBJ2-5; 8 nucleotides match TRBD1. The TCR was taken from a woman aged 80 or over with acute or convalescent COVID-19. The CDR3 DNA is TGTGCCAGCAGTTCCGGGACAGGCGGGGCCCAGTACTTC. Its protein product is CASSSGTGGAQYF.